The following is a T cell receptor (beta chain) sequence with its context. Here immunoSEQ multiplex PCR was the method, and the copy in TCRdb shows in-frame clones only, minus some. The sample has approximately 50,000 clones; roughly 74% are singletons. The entry originates in a study of T cell clones after liver transplantation. V shed 8 bases and J 6 bases; nucleotides not matched to a gene: 10. The CDR3 contains 14 residues. Looked up from germline, CDR1 is MGHDK and CDR2 is SYGVNS. This clonotype originated in a human patient who received a liver transplant. Some T cells may trace back to the graft donor. The sequencing here drew on CD4+ T cells from blood, taken around 54 months after liver transplant. V usage is TRBV25-1 and J usage is TRBJ2-3, with 8 positions matching TRBD2. DNA for the CDR3: TGTGCCAGCGACCGGGGGGGAAGTTCGGATACGCAGTATTTT. Encoded protein: CASDRGGSSDTQYF. Combining the CDR3 with reference TRBV25-1 and TRBJ2-3 gives the whole variable domain EADIYQTPRYLVIGTGKKITLECSQTMGHDKMYWYQQDPGMELHLIHYSYGVNSTEKGDLSSESTVSRIRTEHFPLTLESARPSHTSQYLCASDRGGSSDTQYFGPGTRLTVL.